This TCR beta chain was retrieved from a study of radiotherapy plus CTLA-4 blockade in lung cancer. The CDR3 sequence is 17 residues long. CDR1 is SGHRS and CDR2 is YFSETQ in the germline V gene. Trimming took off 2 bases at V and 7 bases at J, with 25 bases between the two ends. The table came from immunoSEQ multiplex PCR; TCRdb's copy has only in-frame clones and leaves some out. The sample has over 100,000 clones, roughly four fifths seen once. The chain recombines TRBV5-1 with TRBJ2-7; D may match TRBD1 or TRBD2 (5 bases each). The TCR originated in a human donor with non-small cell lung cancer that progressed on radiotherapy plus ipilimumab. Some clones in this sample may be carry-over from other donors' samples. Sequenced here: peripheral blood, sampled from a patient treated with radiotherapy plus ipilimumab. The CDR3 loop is CASSFTGTLGLMVEQYF. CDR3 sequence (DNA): TGCGCCAGCAGCTTCACCGGGACGCTAGGGTTGATGGTTGAGCAGTACTTC.